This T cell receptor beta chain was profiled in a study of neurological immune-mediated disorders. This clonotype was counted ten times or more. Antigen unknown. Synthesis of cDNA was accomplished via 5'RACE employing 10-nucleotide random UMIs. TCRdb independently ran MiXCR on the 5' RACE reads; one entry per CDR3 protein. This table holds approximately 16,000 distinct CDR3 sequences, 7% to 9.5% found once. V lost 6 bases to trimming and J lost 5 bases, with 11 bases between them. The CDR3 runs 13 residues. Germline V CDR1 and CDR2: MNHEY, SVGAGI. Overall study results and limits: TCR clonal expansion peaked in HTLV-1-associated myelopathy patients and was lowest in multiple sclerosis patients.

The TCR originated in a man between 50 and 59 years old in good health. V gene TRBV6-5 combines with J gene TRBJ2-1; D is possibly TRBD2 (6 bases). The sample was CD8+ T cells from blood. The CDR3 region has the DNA TGTGCCAGCAGCCCGGGACTTAACAATGAGCAGTTCTTC. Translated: CASSPGLNNEQFF.